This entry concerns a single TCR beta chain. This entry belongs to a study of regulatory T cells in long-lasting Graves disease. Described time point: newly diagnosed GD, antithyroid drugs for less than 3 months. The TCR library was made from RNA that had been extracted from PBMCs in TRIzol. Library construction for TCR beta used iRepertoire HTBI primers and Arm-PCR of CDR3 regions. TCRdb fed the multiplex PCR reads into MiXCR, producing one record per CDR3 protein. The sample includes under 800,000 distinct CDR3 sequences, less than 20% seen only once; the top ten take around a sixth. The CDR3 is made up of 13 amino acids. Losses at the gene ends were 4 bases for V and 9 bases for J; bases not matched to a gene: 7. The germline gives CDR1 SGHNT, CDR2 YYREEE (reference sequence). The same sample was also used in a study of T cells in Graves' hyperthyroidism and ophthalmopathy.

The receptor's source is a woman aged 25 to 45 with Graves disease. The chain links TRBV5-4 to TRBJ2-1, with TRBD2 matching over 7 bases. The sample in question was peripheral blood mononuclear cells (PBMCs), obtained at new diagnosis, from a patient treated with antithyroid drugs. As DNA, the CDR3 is TGTGCCAGCAGCCCAACTAGCGTGGGTGAGCAGTTCTTC. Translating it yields CASSPTSVGEQFF.